Listed below are T cell receptor beta chains from one sample, sequenced in a study of PD-1 blockade in classical Hodgkin lymphoma. The assay was immunoSEQ multiplex PCR, and TCRdb's table has in-frame clones only and misses some. The sample has under 30,000 clones, about 89% seen once. Input material: peripheral blood mononuclear cells (PBMCs). The receptors were sampled from a human donor with classical Hodgkin lymphoma. CDR3s include the opening cysteine and the closing phenylalanine or tryptophan. D genes are given only for firm matches. Expanded clones are given a class, and other clones once, few, many or no size at all.

TRBV10-3,NA,NA,TRBJ1-3,CAITPGDAGNTIYF,TGTGCCATCACCCCAGGGGACGCTGGAAACACCATATATTTT
TRBV7-2,NA,NA,TRBJ2-3,CASSSLDSGHTQYF,TGTGCCAGCAGTTCCCTGGACTCTGGGCATACGCAGTATTTT
TRBV6-4,NA,NA,TRBJ2-2,CASSDDLTGELFF,TGTGCCAGCAGTGATGACCTTACCGGGGAGCTGTTTTTT
TRBV6-5,once,NA,TRBJ2-3,CASSDWADTQYF,TGTGCCAGCAGTGATTGGGCAGATACGCAGTATTTT
TRBV7-8,NA,NA,TRBJ2-3,CASSLGAPSTDTQYF,TGTGCCAGCAGCTTAGGAGCTCCTTCCACAGATACGCAGTATTTT
TRBV18,NA,TRBD2,TRBJ2-7,CASSLGTSGSTYEQYF,TGTGCCAGCTCACTCGGGACTAGCGGGAGTACGTACGAGCAGTACTTC
TRBV28,NA,TRBD1,TRBJ2-7,CASSLSGGPREQYF,TGTGCCAGCAGTTTATCAGGGGGCCCGCGCGAGCAGTACTTC
TRBV27,NA,NA,TRBJ2-2,CASSLRGRERAGELFF,TGTGCCAGCAGCCTTCGGGGGAGAGAACGGGCCGGGGAGCTGTTTTTT
TRBV20-1,NA,NA,TRBJ2-7,CSARGAYEQYF,TGCAGTGCTAGAGGGGCTTACGAGCAGTACTTC
TRBV7-2,NA,NA,TRBJ2-7,CASSLGSTERYEQYF,TGTGCCAGCAGCCTGGGTTCTACGGAGCGGTACGAGCAGTACTTC
TRBV28,NA,NA,TRBJ1-4,CASSGAHSAGINEKLFF,TGTGCCAGCAGTGGGGCCCATTCGGCAGGGATTAATGAAAAACTGTTTTTT
TRBV27,few,NA,TRBJ1-2,CASSLEGLPGPYGYTF,TGTGCCAGCAGTTTAGAAGGCCTCCCCGGGCCCTATGGCTACACCTTC
TRBV10-1,NA,TRBD1,TRBJ1-2,CASGQGAYGYTF,TGCGCCAGCGGACAGGGGGCCTACGGCTACACCTTC
TRBV6-5,NA,NA,TRBJ1-1,CASSDRNTEAFF,TGTGCCAGCAGTGACAGGAACACTGAAGCTTTCTTT
TRBV5-4,few,TRBD2,TRBJ2-2,CASSLGLAETNTGELFF,TGTGCCAGCAGCTTGGGACTAGCGGAGACGAACACCGGGGAGCTGTTTTTT
TRBV11-2,NA,NA,TRBJ2-1,CASSLDLNNEQFF,TGTGCCAGCAGCTTAGATCTCAACAATGAGCAGTTCTTC
TRBV7-2,NA,NA,TRBJ1-1,CASSEMGRNTEAFF,TGTGCCAGCAGCGAGATGGGCCGGAACACTGAAGCTTTCTTT
TRBV2,NA,NA,TRBJ1-5,CASSAFILNQPQHF,TGTGCCAGCAGTGCCTTTATCCTCAATCAGCCCCAGCATTTT
TRBV28,NA,TRBD2,TRBJ2-5,CASSSSGTQETQYF,TGTGCCAGCAGTTCTAGCGGGACCCAAGAGACCCAGTACTTC
TRBV2,NA,TRBD2,TRBJ2-3,CASTLAGDTDTQYF,TGTGCCAGCACTTTAGCGGGAGACACAGATACGCAGTATTTT
TRBV5-1,NA,TRBD1,TRBJ1-4,CASSLQGAVEEKLFF,TGCGCCAGCAGCTTACAGGGGGCAGTTGAGGAAAAACTGTTTTTT
TRBV2,NA,NA,TRBJ2-3,CASSARPDTQYF,TGTGCCAGCAGTGCCCGGCCGGATACGCAGTATTTT
TRBV6-1,NA,TRBD1,TRBJ2-7,CASTRGQDLYEQYF,TGTGCCAGCACAAGGGGACAGGATCTCTACGAGCAGTACTTC
TRBV27,NA,NA,TRBJ2-3,CASSSTDTQYF,TGTGCCAGCAGTTCCACAGATACGCAGTATTTT
TRBV5-6,once,NA,TRBJ2-3,CASSHTSYQDTQYF,TGTGCCAGCAGCCACACTAGCTATCAGGATACGCAGTATTTT
TRBV28,NA,TRBD2,TRBJ2-2,CASSTPAGGPGELFF,TGTGCCAGCAGCACACCAGCGGGAGGGCCCGGGGAGCTGTTTTTT
TRBV7-8,NA,TRBD1,TRBJ2-5,CASSFTGTEETQYF,TGTGCCAGCAGCTTTACCGGGACAGAAGAGACCCAGTACTTC
TRBV27,NA,NA,TRBJ2-7,CASQGVSYEQYF,TGTGCCAGTCAAGGGGTCTCCTACGAGCAGTACTTC
TRBV19,once,NA,TRBJ2-3,CASSYRVSTDTQYF,TGTGCCAGTAGTTACAGGGTGAGCACAGATACGCAGTATTTT
TRBV18,NA,NA,TRBJ2-5,CASSPGTDYWETQYF,TGTGCCAGCTCACCAGGAACCGACTATTGGGAGACCCAGTACTTC
TRBV27,few,NA,TRBJ1-4,CASSLTGFEKLFF,TGTGCCAGCAGTCTAACAGGGTTTGAAAAACTGTTTTTT
TRBV28,NA,NA,TRBJ2-1,CASSFWGNEQFF,TGTGCCAGCAGTTTCTGGGGGAATGAGCAGTTCTTC
TRBV28,once,TRBD2,TRBJ2-1,CASRAGGPYEEQFF,TGTGCCAGCAGAGCGGGAGGGCCTTATGAGGAGCAGTTCTTC
TRBV19,NA,NA,TRBJ2-2,CASSFGSDTGELFF,TGTGCCAGTAGTTTCGGGAGCGACACCGGGGAGCTGTTTTTT
TRBV27,NA,NA,TRBJ2-3,CASSITPGSGTTQYF,TGTGCCAGCAGTATCACCCCGGGCAGCGGCACTACGCAGTATTTT
TRBV28,NA,TRBD1,TRBJ1-2,CASRTGGGYGYTF,TGTGCCAGCAGGACAGGGGGCGGCTATGGCTACACCTTC
TRBV7-3,NA,TRBD2,TRBJ2-1,CASSLMASGGYNEQFF,TGTGCCAGCAGCTTAATGGCTAGCGGGGGGTACAATGAGCAGTTCTTC
TRBV28,NA,TRBD1,TRBJ2-7,CASSRSGQASGEQYF,TGTGCCAGCAGTCGAAGCGGACAGGCATCGGGTGAGCAGTACTTC
TRBV18,NA,NA,TRBJ2-5,CASSGEAQETQYF,TGTGCCAGCTCAGGGGAGGCCCAAGAGACCCAGTACTTC
TRBV5-1,once,NA,TRBJ2-1,CASSLESFDEQFF,TGCGCCAGCAGCTTGGAGTCCTTCGATGAGCAGTTCTTC